A selection of T cell receptor beta chains follows, all from one sample in a study of T cell responses to AZD1222 COVID-19 vaccine. Here immunoSEQ multiplex PCR was the method, and the copy in TCRdb shows in-frame clones only, minus some. The data contain approximately 64,000 clones, around 90% of them seen just once; the ten biggest clones take up roughly 6%. Specimen: peripheral blood, collected 28 days after the second dose of the MenACWY control vaccine. Every receptor here comes from an adult who received the MenACWY meningococcal vaccine as a control. Each CDR3 is given with its conserved first and last residue.

v_call: TRBV7-2; cdr3_aa: CASIGNTGELFF
v_call: TRBV7-2; cdr3_aa: CASSSGAGYEQYF
v_call: TRBV24-1; cdr3_aa: CATSLAGDSTDTQYF
v_call: TRBV11-2; cdr3_aa: CVSSLSGAYNEQFF
v_call: TRBV29-1; cdr3_aa: CSVDSETAEQYF
v_call: TRBV6-2/TRBV6-3; cdr3_aa: CASSVGTASNQPQHF
v_call: TRBV10-3; cdr3_aa: CAISESRGLANTIYF
v_call: TRBV29-1; cdr3_aa: CSVPRSFHRGAYGYTF
v_call: TRBV7-9; cdr3_aa: CASSPPTGGPDTQYF
v_call: TRBV7-2; cdr3_aa: CASSASGTVTGELFF
v_call: TRBV7-9; cdr3_aa: CASSFFTGTDTQYF
v_call: TRBV5-5; cdr3_aa: CASSLVAGLETQYF
v_call: TRBV30; cdr3_aa: CAWRSDLDRAYEQYF
v_call: TRBV19; cdr3_aa: CASSITGLSQPQHF
v_call: TRBV7-9; cdr3_aa: CASSPGGTAKTEAFF
v_call: TRBV4-1; cdr3_aa: CASSQAEGPRYF
v_call: TRBV19; cdr3_aa: CASSGKGGEQYF
v_call: TRBV6-1; cdr3_aa: CASSESRGTEAFF
v_call: TRBV10-2; cdr3_aa: CASTGGLEQFF
v_call: TRBV28; cdr3_aa: CASSFAGASYNSPLHF
v_call: TRBV10-3; cdr3_aa: CAIRGGQSYEQYF
v_call: TRBV2; cdr3_aa: CASSEAFLSVDNSNQPQHF
v_call: TRBV7-7; cdr3_aa: CASSLDPGPSYTQYF
v_call: TRBV15; cdr3_aa: CATASGSSETQYF